One T cell receptor beta chain is described in this entry. The antigen it recognizes is unknown. No clone much larger than this one lies a single base away; base qualities are absent. The immunoSEQ Assay, a bias-controlled multiplex PCR, was used to amplify TCRbeta CDR3 regions from genomic DNA. Per the source publication's procedure: The number of nucleated cells in each sample was estimated from the amplification of reference gene primers within the assay. To quantify the absolute abundance of each unique TCRbeta CDR3 rearrangement, sequence reads were collapsed and filtered. For each sample, productive Simpson clonality was calculated as the square root of Simpson's diversity index across productive rearrangements. In TCRdb, the immuneACCESS table is reduced to in-frame sequences with V and J assigned. These tables do not hold every clone; where another copy was compared, an unresolved V gene accounts for under half, and the others remain unexplained. That table supplies the V and J calls and clone size; D and trimming were determined from the DNA. This sample comprises 90,000 to 130,000 clones, approximately 80% of them detected only once. Approximately 4.1% of the sample is in the top ten clones.

The sample originates from a study of blood T cell repertoires in COVID-19 (TCRdb year 2020). Describing the broader study: Samples from collaborators originated in the United States, Italy and Spain and spanned both the acute and convalescent phases of COVID-19. HLA class I and class II types, where available, came from metadata supplied by the sample provider rather than from assay-based typing. The repertoires were made available in a free public database intended to serve as a resource for research on the immune response to SARS-CoV-2. Deeply sampled blood TCRbeta repertoires from subjects exposed to, actively infected with, or recovered from COVID-19 were included in the dataset. The prospective study material was composed of cDNA or gDNA derived from T cells, B-cell-depleted T cells, or PBMCs. A de-identified subject ID, COVID-19 status, age in years and sex were almost always included in the sample metadata. The samples were drawn from the first 160 participants of the ongoing ImmuneRACE study and from more than 1,000 subjects provided by 6 global collaborators. Results the study describes overall, beyond this receptor: Clinical and demographic metadata were provided uncurated, with the amount varying by source and participant.

Counted from cysteine to phenylalanine, this CDR3 has 17 amino acids. The sequence is cut down to CDR3 DNA, 51 bases in frame from base 1. Looking up the germline V gene (reference sequence) yields CDR1 SEHNR and CDR2 FQNEAQ. V and J are trimmed by 1 base and 3 bases, and the gene matches miss 9 bases of the junction. Whole blood was collected in K2EDTA tubes by collaborating institutions according to the institutions' own protocols. For TCRbeta analysis, collaborators shipped samples in one of three forms: frozen whole blood, isolated PBMCs, or DNA extracted from either of those sample types. The V and J segments used are TRBV7-9 and TRBJ1-2; 9 nucleotides in the junction match TRBD1. Material: peripheral blood. This TCR derives from a woman between 65 and 79 years old with acute or convalescent COVID-19. The CDR3 protein is CASSLVGQGWGDYGYTF. The DNA sequence is given as TGTGCCAGCAGCTTAGTTGGACAGGGGTGGGGCGACTATGGCTACACCTTC.